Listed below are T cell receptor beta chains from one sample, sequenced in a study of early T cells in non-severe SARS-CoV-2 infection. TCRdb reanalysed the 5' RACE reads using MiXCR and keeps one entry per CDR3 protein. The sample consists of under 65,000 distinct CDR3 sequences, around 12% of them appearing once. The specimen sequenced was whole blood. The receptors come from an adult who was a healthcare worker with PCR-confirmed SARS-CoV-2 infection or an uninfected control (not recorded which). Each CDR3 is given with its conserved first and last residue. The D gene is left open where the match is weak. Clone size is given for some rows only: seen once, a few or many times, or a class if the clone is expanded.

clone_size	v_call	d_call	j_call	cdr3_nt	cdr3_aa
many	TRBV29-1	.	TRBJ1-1	TGCAGCGCCGAGAGTCAGCCTCAAGAAGCTTTCTTT	CSAESQPQEAFF
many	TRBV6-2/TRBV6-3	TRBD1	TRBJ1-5	TGTGCCAGCAGACAGGGGGGAGGCAATCAGCCCCAGCATTTT	CASRQGGGNQPQHF
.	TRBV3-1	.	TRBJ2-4	TGTGCCAGCAGCCAAGATACGCCAGGGGTGGACATTCAGTACTTC	CASSQDTPGVDIQYF
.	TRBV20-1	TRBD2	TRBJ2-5	TGCAGTGCCCTTATAGGCGGGAGGGCCGGGGAGACCCAGTACTTC	CSALIGGRAGETQYF
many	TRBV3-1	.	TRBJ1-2	TGTGCCAGCAGCCATCTGGACAGCCGCTATGGCTACACCTTC	CASSHLDSRYGYTF
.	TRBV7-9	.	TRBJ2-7	TGTGCCAGCGCCCTCTACGAGCAGTACTTC	CASALYEQYF
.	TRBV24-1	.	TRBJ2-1	TGTGCCACCAGTGATCCTCAGCGTGAGCAGTTCTTC	CATSDPQREQFF
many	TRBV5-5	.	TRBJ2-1	TGTGCCAGCAGCTTCTTACAGGGAAGCTCCTACAATGAGCAGTTCTTC	CASSFLQGSSYNEQFF
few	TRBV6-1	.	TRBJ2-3	TGTGCCAGCAGTGAAGACCCCGGGTCCACAGATACGCAGTATTTT	CASSEDPGSTDTQYF
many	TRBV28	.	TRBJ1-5	TGTGCCAGCAGTTTGGTGCACCAGCCCCAGCATTTT	CASSLVHQPQHF
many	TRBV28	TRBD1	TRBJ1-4	TGTGCCAGCAGTTTTCAGGGGGGTAATGAAAAACTGTTTTTT	CASSFQGGNEKLFF
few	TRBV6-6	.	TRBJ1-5	TGTGCCAGCAGTTATGGTCAGAACCGTGGTCGGAGTCAGCCCCAGCATTTT	CASSYGQNRGRSQPQHF
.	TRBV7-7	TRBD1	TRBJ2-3	TGTGCCAGCAGCGCGACAGGGGTTGAAGATACGCAGTATTTT	CASSATGVEDTQYF
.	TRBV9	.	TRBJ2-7	TGTGCCAGCAGCCCTGGGGGCGCCCACTACGAGCAGTACTTC	CASSPGGAHYEQYF
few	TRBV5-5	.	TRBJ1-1	TGTGCCAGCACCCCCAGGACTCTGAACACTGAAGCTTTCTTT	CASTPRTLNTEAFF
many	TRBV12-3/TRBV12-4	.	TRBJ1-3	TGTGCCAGCAGTCTCCACCCGAAGAACACCATATATTTT	CASSLHPKNTIYF
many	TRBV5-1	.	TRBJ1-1	TGCGCCAGCAGCTTTCTTCCGGAGGACGGTATAACTTTCTTT	CASSFLPEDGITFF
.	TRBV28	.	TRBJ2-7	TGTGCCAGCAGTTCAATCTACGAGCAGTACTTC	CASSSIYEQYF
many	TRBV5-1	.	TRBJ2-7	TGCGCCAGCAGCTTTCACCGGGGCCCATTAGACGAGCAGTACTTC	CASSFHRGPLDEQYF
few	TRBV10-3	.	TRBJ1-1	TGTGCCATCAGGGGGGGGATTGAAGCTTTCTTT	CAIRGGIEAFF
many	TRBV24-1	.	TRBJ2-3	TGTGCCACCAGTGATTTTACGGCGCCTAGCACAGATACGCAGTATTTT	CATSDFTAPSTDTQYF
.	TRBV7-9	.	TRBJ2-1	TGTGCCAGCAGCTTAGCCCGACGGCCTCCGGATGAGCAGTTCTTC	CASSLARRPPDEQFF
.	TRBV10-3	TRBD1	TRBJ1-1	TGTGCCATCAGTGATCCGGGACAGAGGACTGAAGCTTTCTTT	CAISDPGQRTEAFF
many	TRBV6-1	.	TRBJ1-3	TGTGCCAGCAGTGACCGGTTATATTTT	CASSDRLYF
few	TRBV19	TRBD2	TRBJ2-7	TGTGCCAGTTTCCTAACTACTAGCGGGAGGACAAGGTACTTC	CASFLTTSGRTRYF
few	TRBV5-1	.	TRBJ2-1	TGCGCCAGCAGCTTTGGCGGGTTCTACAATGAGCAGTTCTTC	CASSFGGFYNEQFF
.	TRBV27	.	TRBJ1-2	TGTGCCAGCAGCCGTACAGGGCAGGGCTATGGCTACACCTTC	CASSRTGQGYGYTF
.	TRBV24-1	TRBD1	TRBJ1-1	TGTGCCACCAGTGATACGGACAGGGGAAATTGGAGCACTGAAGCTTTCTTT	CATSDTDRGNWSTEAFF
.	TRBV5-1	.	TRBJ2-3	TGCGCCAGCAGCTTGCAGGGGCGGGACACGCAGTATTTT	CASSLQGRDTQYF
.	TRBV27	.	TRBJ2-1	TGTGCCAGCAGTTTGGACGAATACAATGAGCAGTTCTTC	CASSLDEYNEQFF
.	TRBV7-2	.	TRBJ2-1	TGTGCCAGCAGCTTCTCGGGGACTGTCAATGAGCAGTTCTTC	CASSFSGTVNEQFF
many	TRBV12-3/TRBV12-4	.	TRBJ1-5	TGTGCCAGCAGTTGGGCAGGCGGTAGCAATCAGCCCCAGCATTTT	CASSWAGGSNQPQHF
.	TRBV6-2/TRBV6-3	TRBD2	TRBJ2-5	TGTGCCAGCAGTTACGGGCGACTAGCGGGAGGAGAGACCCAGTACTTC	CASSYGRLAGGETQYF
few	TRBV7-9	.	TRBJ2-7	TGTGCCAGCACCTACTCGGGGGTCCACGAGCAGTACTTC	CASTYSGVHEQYF
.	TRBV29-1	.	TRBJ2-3	TGCAGCGTGCGGGCAGGGGATTCGAGTACGCAGTATTTT	CSVRAGDSSTQYF
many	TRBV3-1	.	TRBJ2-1	TGTGCCAGCAGCCAAGTCGGAGGGATGCAACAGTTCTTC	CASSQVGGMQQFF
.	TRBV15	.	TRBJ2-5	TGTGCCACCAGCAGAGGACCTGGCAATAGGCAAGAGACCCAGTACTTC	CATSRGPGNRQETQYF
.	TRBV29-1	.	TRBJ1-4	TGCAACAGAGGGAATGAAAAACTGTTTTTT	CNRGNEKLFF
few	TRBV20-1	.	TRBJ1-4	TGCAGTGCGAAGGACAGCAATAATGAAAAACTGTTTTTT	CSAKDSNNEKLFF
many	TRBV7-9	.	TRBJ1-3	TGTGCCAGCAGGGAAGGGGTCTCTGGAAACACCATATATTTT	CASREGVSGNTIYF
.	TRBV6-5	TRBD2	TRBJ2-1	TGTGCCAGCAGCCGGGAGGGAGTTTATGAGCAGTTCTTC	CASSREGVYEQFF
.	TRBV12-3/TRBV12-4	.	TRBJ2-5	TGTGCCAGCAGTCGAGAGAGGGCCCAGTACTTC	CASSRERAQYF
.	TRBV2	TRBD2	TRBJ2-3	TGTGCCATCTCGGGACTAGCCGCAGATACGCAGTATTTT	CAISGLAADTQYF
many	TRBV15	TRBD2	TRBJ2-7	TGTGCCACCAGCAGAGAGTATAGCGGGAGTGAAGAGCAGTACTTC	CATSREYSGSEEQYF
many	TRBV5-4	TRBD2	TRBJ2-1	TGTGCCAGCAGCTTATCCGCGGGAGAGGGCTACAATGAGCAGTTCTTC	CASSLSAGEGYNEQFF
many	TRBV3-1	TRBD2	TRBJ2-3	TGTGCCAGCTCTGGACTAGCCTTTATAGATACGCAGTATTTT	CASSGLAFIDTQYF
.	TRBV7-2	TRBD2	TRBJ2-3	TGTGCCAGCAGACCTAGCGGGAGCCTTAGCACAGATACGCAGTATTTT	CASRPSGSLSTDTQYF
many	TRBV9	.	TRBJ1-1	TGTGCCAGCAGCTTGAGTGGGGGCAACACTGAAGCTTTCTTT	CASSLSGGNTEAFF
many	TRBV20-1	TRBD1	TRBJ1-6	TGCAGTGCTACAAGAGGCAGGGACAGCACCTATAATTCACCCCTCCACTTT	CSATRGRDSTYNSPLHF
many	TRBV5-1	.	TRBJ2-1	TGCGCCAGCAGCCCACCTACCTCTCCCAATGAGCAGTTCTTC	CASSPPTSPNEQFF